The entry that follows covers one T cell receptor (beta chain) sequence. TCRdb processed the RT-PCR reads anew with MiXCR; each CDR3 protein has one entry. The repertoire holds hundreds of thousands of distinct CDR3 sequences, with less than 20% as singletons. These data are taken from a study of response to subunit inactivated influenza vaccine. The V and J ends lost 3 bases and 6 bases respectively, with 9 bases between them. CDR3 length: 12 residues. Germline-derived CDR1 and CDR2 are SGHTA and FQGNSA. The chain carries TRBV7-2 and TRBJ2-7, with no clear D. Sequencing used PBMCs from blood, obtained 11 to 12 days after vaccination. This receptor was obtained from a man between 50 and 59 years old who received an inactivated influenza vaccine. The CDR3 loop is CASSFRGAEQYF. The CDR3 nucleotides read TGTGCCAGCAGCTTTAGAGGCGCCGAGCAGTACTTC.